This is a list of T cell receptor beta chains from one sample in a study of regulatory and conventional T cells in RAG deficiency. Using immunoSEQ multiplex PCR, the repertoire was profiled, and TCRdb retains in-frame clones only, with some absent. The sample lists about 20,000 clones; roughly 87% were seen once. These records were also assigned to another study, of regulatory T cells.

Sequencing was done on a sample of Tregs sorted from blood. These receptors originate from a human donor in good health. Each CDR3 is given with its conserved first and last residue. The D gene is left open where the match is weak. Clone size is stated in some rows and not others, as once, few, many or a class when expanded.

V	J	size	D	DNA	CDR3
TRBV5-4	TRBJ1-6	NA	NA	TGTGCCAGCAGCTTAGGCAGGGTGATCAGTTCACCCCTCCACTTT	CASSLGRVISSPLHF
TRBV6-5	TRBJ1-1	few	TRBD1	TGTGCCAGCAGGAAAGGGACAGTTAACACTGAAGCTTTCTTT	CASRKGTVNTEAFF
TRBV28	TRBJ2-3	NA	NA	TGTGCCAGCAGTGCCCTTACAGATACGCAGTATTTT	CASSALTDTQYF
TRBV20-1	TRBJ2-1	NA	NA	TGCAGTGCAGATCTAGCGAAGGAGCAGTTCTTC	CSADLAKEQFF
TRBV18	TRBJ2-6	NA	NA	TGTGCCAGCTCCCCCCCCCAGGGGAGAGGGGCCAACGTCCTGACTTTC	CASSPPQGRGANVLTF
TRBV7-9	TRBJ1-1	NA	TRBD1	TGTGCCAGCAGCTCCCCGGGACAGGTTAACACTGAAGCTTTCTTT	CASSSPGQVNTEAFF
TRBV18	TRBJ2-1	NA	NA	TGTGCCAGCTCCCCAATAGGAGGGGCCGGAGATGAGCAGTTCTTC	CASSPIGGAGDEQFF
TRBV19	TRBJ2-7	NA	NA	TGTGCCAGTAGTATAGATCATCGGCCACAAACCACTTGGGAGCAGTACTTC	CASSIDHRPQTTWEQYF
TRBV20-1	TRBJ2-7	NA	NA	TGCAGCGCTAGAGATTTGTGGGTACAGTACTTC	CSARDLWVQYF
TRBV5-4	TRBJ2-5	NA	TRBD1	TGTGCCAGCAGCTCTTTTAGGGGGCAGGAGACCCAGTACTTC	CASSSFRGQETQYF
TRBV5-4	TRBJ2-1	few	NA	TGTGCCAGCAGCCGACCCGGGTCGTTTGAGCAGTTCTTC	CASSRPGSFEQFF
TRBV19	TRBJ1-5	few	NA	TGTGCCAGTAGGTTGCCGAATCAGCCCCAGCATTTT	CASRLPNQPQHF
TRBV14	TRBJ2-1	NA	TRBD2	TGTGCCAGCAGTCCCCGGAAGGCTAGCGGGGCAAATGAGCAGTTCTTC	CASSPRKASGANEQFF
TRBV6-5	TRBJ2-7	NA	NA	TGTGCCAGCAAACCGCCTAAGGGATCTTACGAGCAGTACTTC	CASKPPKGSYEQYF
TRBV28	TRBJ2-3	NA	NA	TGTGCCAGCCTGGAGGGCTACAACACAGATACGCAGTATTTT	CASLEGYNTDTQYF
TRBV5-1	TRBJ1-3	NA	TRBD1	TGCGCCAGCAGCGGTCGGGACAGGGACAACTCTGGAAACACCATATATTTT	CASSGRDRDNSGNTIYF
TRBV27	TRBJ2-3	NA	NA	TGTGCCAGCAGTTTACTTCCTGACAGGTCTAGCACAGATACGCAGTATTTT	CASSLLPDRSSTDTQYF
TRBV5-3	TRBJ1-1	NA	NA	TGTGCCAGACACCACCCCGGGACAAGAAACACTGAAGCTTTCTTT	CARHHPGTRNTEAFF
TRBV7-8	TRBJ2-2	once	TRBD2	TGTGCCAGCAGCTTAGTTGCTAGCGGGAGAAGGTCCGGGGAGCTGTTTTTT	CASSLVASGRRSGELFF
TRBV5-4	TRBJ1-6	NA	NA	TGTGCCAGCAGCTCCGAGGGTAGTTCACCCCTCCACTTT	CASSSEGSSPLHF
TRBV18	TRBJ2-1	NA	TRBD2	TGTGCCAGCTCACCGGCGGGGGGGGTAAATGAGCAGTTCTTC	CASSPAGGVNEQFF
TRBV6-1	TRBJ2-5	NA	TRBD2	TGTGCCAGCAGTGAAAGTTTTTCTAGCGGGGGCTCCGAGACCCAGTACTTC	CASSESFSSGGSETQYF
TRBV9	TRBJ2-5	NA	NA	TGTGCCAGCAGCGGGGGGGGGCGGGAGACCCAGTACTTC	CASSGGGRETQYF
TRBV30	TRBJ2-2	NA	NA	TGTGCCTGGAGTGTACGGACACTGGTCCAAATTCACACCGGGGAGCTGTTTTTT	CAWSVRTLVQIHTGELFF
TRBV25-1	TRBJ2-3	NA	NA	TGTGCCAGCAGTGAATATGGCAGGGAGCGGGATACGCAGTATTTT	CASSEYGRERDTQYF
TRBV6-5	TRBJ2-7	NA	TRBD2	TGTGCCAGCAAGGGCGGGAGTCCCTACGAGCAGTACTTC	CASKGGSPYEQYF
TRBV6-5	TRBJ1-2	NA	NA	TGTGCCAGCAGTTACAGCCCCACGAACGGCTACACCTTC	CASSYSPTNGYTF
TRBV5-4	TRBJ2-7	NA	NA	TGTGCCAGCAGCTCCGATGGCAACCAGGTCTACGAGCAGTACTTC	CASSSDGNQVYEQYF
TRBV29-1	TRBJ1-1	NA	NA	TGCAGCGCCAAAACCGGGACTGAAGCTTTCTTT	CSAKTGTEAFF
TRBV7-8	TRBJ1-5	NA	TRBD1	TGTGCCAGCAGCTTTAAACAGGGGGCTCCGCAGCCCCAGCATTTT	CASSFKQGAPQPQHF
TRBV5-1	TRBJ1-1	NA	NA	TGCGCCAGTTTGGAGTCCCCCATGAACACTGAAGCTTTCTTT	CASLESPMNTEAFF
TRBV7-9	TRBJ2-5	NA	NA	TGTGCCAGCAGCCCCCCCGGGGCCCGAACAGTAGAGACCCAGTACTTC	CASSPPGARTVETQYF
TRBV28	TRBJ1-1	once	TRBD1	TGTGCCAGCAGGTCTCTCCGGGACAGGGTCATTTATCCTGAAGCTTTCTTT	CASRSLRDRVIYPEAFF
TRBV5-1	TRBJ2-1	NA	NA	TGCGCCAGCAGCTTGTATCAGGCCAGAAACAATGAGCAGTTCTTC	CASSLYQARNNEQFF
TRBV25-1	TRBJ1-1	NA	TRBD1	TGTGCCAGCAGCCCCGGGACAGGGCGCACTGAAGCTTTCTTT	CASSPGTGRTEAFF
TRBV6-5	TRBJ1-6	once	TRBD1	TGTGCCAGCAAAAGCGACAGGGTAGATTCACCCCTCCACTTT	CASKSDRVDSPLHF
TRBV5-4	TRBJ2-6	NA	NA	TGTGCCAGCAGCTTGGAGGGAACTGGGGCCAACGTCCTGACTTTC	CASSLEGTGANVLTF
TRBV6-6	TRBJ1-3	NA	NA	TGTGCCAGCAGTTACGGACAGAGCAACTCTGGAAACACCATATATTTT	CASSYGQSNSGNTIYF
TRBV10-2	TRBJ2-7	NA	TRBD2	TGCGCCAGCAGTGAGGACCCTAGCGGTTCCTACGAGCAGTACTTC	CASSEDPSGSYEQYF
TRBV28	TRBJ2-1	NA	TRBD2	TGTGCCAGCAGTTTGGGGCGGGAGGGCGAGCAGTTCTTC	CASSLGREGEQFF
TRBV4-2	TRBJ2-7	few	NA	TGTGCCAGCAGCCAAGAATTGGGGGGCGAGCAGTACTTC	CASSQELGGEQYF
TRBV28	TRBJ2-3	NA	TRBD1	TGTGCCAGCAGTTTCCGGGACAGGGGCGCGTATTTT	CASSFRDRGAYF
TRBV19	TRBJ1-2	few	TRBD1	TGTGCCAGTAGAAGGACAGGACAATTTAACTATGGCTACACCTTC	CASRRTGQFNYGYTF
TRBV5-1	TRBJ2-1	NA	TRBD2	TGCGCCAGCAGGTTAGACGGGAGGAGCTCCTACAATGAGCAGTTCTTC	CASRLDGRSSYNEQFF
TRBV27	TRBJ2-7	NA	TRBD2	TGTGCCAGCAGTTTGGGTACTAGCGGGGGAATCTACGAGCAGTACTTC	CASSLGTSGGIYEQYF
TRBV7-9	TRBJ2-1	NA	TRBD2	TGTGCCAGCAGCTTAGTGACTAGCAACAATGAGCAGTTCTTC	CASSLVTSNNEQFF
TRBV9	TRBJ1-3	NA	TRBD1	TGTGCCAGCAGCGATACAGGGGCTGGAAACACCATATATTTT	CASSDTGAGNTIYF
TRBV30	TRBJ2-7	few	TRBD2	TGTGCCTGGACCGGACTAGCGGGGTCGAGCTCCTACGAGCAGTACTTC	CAWTGLAGSSSYEQYF
TRBV19	TRBJ1-5	NA	NA	TGTGCCAGTAGTATCTCGACAGGGCCCCAGCATTTT	CASSISTGPQHF
TRBV19	TRBJ2-7	NA	TRBD2	TGTGCCAGTAGTAACAGCGGGGGGGCCTCCGAGCAGTACTTC	CASSNSGGASEQYF